The 20 T cell receptor beta chains in this list originate from one sample, sequenced in a study of blood T cell repertoires in COVID-19 (dated by TCRdb to the early 2020s). Library preparation employed the immunoSEQ multiplex PCR assay. As stored in TCRdb, this immuneACCESS dataset retains in-frame rearrangements with V and J assigned. A fraction of the clones does not appear; measured against another copy, unresolved V genes explain less than half of the discrepancy, and the remainder lacks a known reason. This sample gives roughly 260,000 clones in total; 91% of them show up just once. Jointly, the top ten make up 1.2% of the sample. Sequencing was performed on PBMCs or T cells enriched from blood (not recorded which). Receptors were obtained from a human donor in a cohort exposed to, infected with or recovered from COVID-19 (not recorded which). The donor label of this sample is uncertain.

The V and J genes are TRBV9 and TRBJ1-3, with TRBD1 as a possible D gene (5 bases). CDR1 and CDR2 from the germline V gene are SGDLS and YYNGEE. V lost 0 bases and J lost 2, with 12 bases in between. The CDR3 spans 16 residues. The CDR3 reads CASSVVGGWTGNTIYF. DNA for the CDR3: TGTGCCAGCAGCGTAGTCGGGGGATGGACTGGAAACACCATATATTTT.

The chain has TRBV6-1 and TRBJ2-7, with a tentative D call TRBD2 (6 bases). The V gene's germline CDR1 is MNHNS and CDR2 SASEGT. CDR3 length equals 16 residues. V lost 2 bases and J 4 bases, leaving 18 bases between the germline ends. The CDR3 loop is CASSEFGEESPYEQYF. CDR3 coding DNA: TGTGCCAGCAGTGAATTTGGGGAGGAGTCTCCTTACGAGCAGTACTTC.

This sequence joins TRBV19 and TRBJ1-2; D unresolved. Germline CDR1 LNHDA, CDR2 SQIVND (reference sequence). V lost 5 bases and J lost 5, with 12 bases in between. This CDR3 comprises 13 residues. The CDR3: CASSPDIFYGYTF. As DNA, the CDR3 is TGTGCCAGTAGTCCCGACATATTTTATGGCTACACCTTC.

V usage is TRBV5-1 and J usage is TRBJ2-7, with 12 bases aligning to TRBD2. The CDR3 extends over 15 amino acids. The trim removed 3 bases at V and 7 bases at J, leaving 8 bases unmatched. Germline CDR1 reads SGHRS; CDR2 reads YFSETQ. In DNA, the CDR3 is TGCGCCAGCAGCTCTAGCGGGGGGGCCGAGAGGGAGCAGTACTTC. It yields the protein CASSSSGGAEREQYF.

This clone was seen once. The CDR3 sequence is CAISEVPGQGRGYTF. DNA for the CDR3: TGTGCCATCAGTGAGGTCCCGGGACAGGGTCGTGGCTACACCTTC. This chain uses TRBV10-3 with TRBJ1-2; 9 nucleotides match TRBD1. This CDR3 has 15 amino acids. The trim removed 2 bases at V and 7 bases at J, leaving 8 bases unmatched. Germline CDR1 ENHRY, CDR2 SYGVKD.

The chain has TRBV6-5 and TRBJ1-4, with D unclear. Between the trimmed V and J ends, which lost 7 bases and 7 bases, there was a span of 19 bases. The CDR3 spans 15 residues. Germline V lookup: CDR1 MNHEY, CDR2 SVGAGI. The CDR3 DNA reads as TGTGCCAGCACCCCGGGGATCGGTGGGGTTGAAAAACTGTTTTTT. Its protein is CASTPGIGGVEKLFF.

This clone has only one observation. This chain connects TRBV7-3 to TRBJ2-5, with D uncertain. Trimming took off 3 bases at V and 1 base at J, with 6 bases between the two ends. Germline-derived CDR1 and CDR2 are SGHTA and FQGTGA. CDR3 length equals 13 residues. The chain's CDR3 is CASSFLPQETQYF. CDR3 bases: TGTGCCAGCAGCTTCCTACCCCAAGAGACCCAGTACTTC.

V is TRBV5-1 and J is TRBJ1-6; tentative D call: TRBD1 (5 bases). The CDR3 is 15 residues long. V lost 0 bases and J 4 bases, leaving 8 bases between the germline ends. Per germline, CDR1 SGHRS and CDR2 YFSETQ. For the CDR3, the DNA is TGCGCCAGCAGCTTGGGGAGGGGTTATAATTCACCCCTCCACTTT. Translating it yields CASSLGRGYNSPLHF.

This clone appeared a few times. The chain links TRBV7-9 to TRBJ2-3; D is undetermined. Trimming cost V 5 bases and J 9 bases, with 12 bases left between them. Germline V gene data show CDR1 as SEHNR and CDR2 as FQNEAQ (reference sequence). The CDR3 totals 12 residues. The chain's CDR3 is CASSVTTVTQYF. The CDR3 region has the DNA TGTGCCAGCAGCGTTACGACTGTCACGCAGTATTTT.

The rearrangement joins TRBV7-2 to TRBJ2-1, with 11 bases fitting TRBD1. Germline assignment: CDR1 SGHTA and CDR2 FQGNSA. V shed 6 bases, J shed 3 bases, and the junction held 4 bases outside the gene matches. The CDR3 covers 15 residues. The CDR3 loop is CASSWGQGVYNEQFF. The CDR3 bases are TGTGCCAGCAGTTGGGGACAGGGGGTCTACAATGAGCAGTTCTTC. The full variable domain, with the rest looked up from reference TRBV7-2 and TRBJ2-1, is GAGVSQSPSNKVTEKGKDVELRCDPISGHTALYWYRQSLGQGLEFLIYFQGNSAPDKSGLPSDRFSAERTGGSVSTLTIQRTQQEDSAVYLCASSWGQGVYNEQFFGPGTRLTVL.

The rearrangement uses TRBV10-3 and TRBJ2-7; 8 bases agree with TRBD1. This CDR3 has 15 residues. The V and J ends lost 3 bases and 0 bases, in that order; junction bases with no gene match: 4. Germline assignment: CDR1 ENHRY and CDR2 SYGVKD. The CDR3 DNA reads as TGTGCCATCAGTGAAGGACAGGGAAGCTCCTACGAGCAGTACTTC. Translating gives CAISEGQGSSYEQYF.

V and J are TRBV6-2 or TRBV6-3 and TRBJ1-1, with a weak D call TRBD1 (6 bases). Trimming took off 5 bases at V and 0 bases at J, with 10 bases between the two ends. Germline V lookup: CDR1 MNHEY, CDR2 SVGEGT. This CDR3 region has 14 residues. As DNA, the CDR3 is TGTGCCAGCAGTATGGACAGTTTGAACACTGAAGCTTTCTTT. Protein sequence: CASSMDSLNTEAFF.

The rearrangement uses TRBV19 and TRBJ1-3, with D unclear. The V gene's germline CDR1 is LNHDA and CDR2 SQIVND (reference sequence). V lost 10 bases to trimming and J lost 2 bases, with 12 bases between them. CDR3 size: 13 residues. This CDR3 reads CATSEAPGNTIYF. In DNA form, the CDR3 reads TGTGCCACCTCCGAAGCCCCTGGAAACACCATATATTTT.

J is TRBJ2-5 and V is TRBV10-3; 14 nucleotides align to TRBD2. J lost 2 bases, V lost 10 bases, and 3 bases had no gene match. Germline lookup yields CDR1 ENHRY and CDR2 SYGVKD. CDR3 length: 14 amino acids. The CDR3 DNA reads as TGTGCCACCCGGACTAGCGGGGGGCAAGAGACCCAGTACTTC. It yields the protein CATRTSGGQETQYF.

The chain links TRBV2 to TRBJ1-2, with D possibly TRBD1 on 6 matching bases. V was pared by 6 bases and J by 5 bases, with 19 bases between. Germline loops: CDR1 SNHLY, CDR2 FYNNEI. The length of the CDR3 is 15 residues. This CDR3 is CASSLKTGSRYGYTF. The CDR3 DNA reads TGTGCCAGCAGCCTTAAGACAGGTTCAAGGTATGGCTACACCTTC. Combining the CDR3 with reference TRBV2 and TRBJ1-2 gives the whole variable domain EPEVTQTPSHQVTQMGQEVILRCVPISNHLYFYWYRQILGQKVEFLVSFYNNEISEKSEIFDDQFSVERPDGSNFTLKIRSTKLEDSAMYFCASSLKTGSRYGYTFGSGTRLTVV.

J is TRBJ2-1 and V is TRBV4-1, with D maybe TRBD2 (6 bases). The CDR3 has 15 residues. Germline-derived CDR1 and CDR2 are MGHRA and YSYEKL. Trimming pared 4 bases from V and 8 bases from J, leaving 18 bases between. The CDR3 sequence is CASSPIGTPHDEQFF. The CDR3 nucleotides read TGCGCCAGCAGCCCTATCGGGACTCCACACGATGAGCAGTTCTTC.

The rearrangement uses TRBV28 and TRBJ2-3; a possible D gene is TRBD1 (6 bases). CDR1 and CDR2 from the germline V gene are MDHEN and SYDVKM. V lost 5 bases, J lost 4 bases, and 16 bases lay in between. The CDR3 totals 15 residues. This CDR3 reads CASSLRTDPADTQYF. For the CDR3, the DNA is TGTGCCAGCAGTCTCCGGACAGATCCGGCAGATACGCAGTATTTT.

This clone was counted a single time. This chain joins TRBV14 and TRBJ2-1; 8 bases are a match to TRBD1. CDR3 length equals 13 residues. Trimming cost V 0 bases and J 9 bases; bases outside gene matches: 1. Looked up from germline, CDR1 is SGHDN and CDR2 is FVKESK. In DNA, the CDR3 is TGTGCCAGCAGCCAAGATCAGGGGGCTGAGCAGTTCTTC. As protein: CASSQDQGAEQFF. The full variable domain, in which reference TRBV14 and TRBJ2-1 provide the parts outside the CDR3, is EAGVTQFPSHSVIEKGQTVTLRCDPISGHDNLYWYRRVMGKEIKFLLHFVKESKQDESGMPNNRFLAERTGGTYSTLKVQPAELEDSGVYFCASSQDQGAEQFFGPGTRLTVL.

The chain is built from TRBV19 and TRBJ1-4, with D perhaps matching TRBD1 (5 bases). V was pared by 9 bases and J by 4 bases, with 15 bases between. The CDR3 extends over 14 amino acids. Germline lookup yields CDR1 LNHDA and CDR2 SQIVND (reference sequence). The CDR3 DNA reads as TGTGCCAGCAGTCGGGGGAGTTTTAATGAAAAACTGTTTTTT. Translating gives CASSRGSFNEKLFF.

The chain couples TRBV6-2 or TRBV6-3 to TRBJ2-7; D gene uncertain. Germline V gene data show CDR1 as MNHEY and CDR2 as SVGEGT. Deletions cut 2 bases from V and 3 bases from J, with 8 bases between. CDR3 length: 13 amino acids. CDR3 coding DNA: TGTGCCAGCAGTTACGCGTCTCGCTACGAGCAGTACTTC. Protein: CASSYASRYEQYF.